The present TCR beta chain was sequenced within a study of breast tumors, draining lymph nodes, adjacent tissues. General study findings and limits: Luminal-like breast cancer showed significantly greater tumor-nontumor repertoire similarity than basal-like breast cancer did. Tumor TCR diversity was below lymph nodes but above nontumor tissue.

MiXCR was run by TCRdb on the multiplex PCR reads, yielding one entry per CDR3 protein. The sample holds more than 20,000 distinct CDR3 sequences; about 24% are singletons and the top ten take approximately 13%. This clonotype appeared many times. As yet, its antigen is unknown. Germline V lookup: CDR1 MDHEN, CDR2 SYDVKM. The CDR3 sequence is 15 residues long. V dropped 3 bases and J dropped 2 bases, with 14 bases sitting between them. The sequencing input was breast tumor tissue. V usage is TRBV28 and J usage is TRBJ2-7; tentative D call: TRBD2 (6 bases). This TCR derives from a female donor with breast cancer. Some clones in this sample may be carry-over from other donors' samples. The CDR3 region is CASSFLSRGTYEQYF. The CDR3 DNA is TGTGCCAGCAGTTTTTTATCTCGCGGGACCTACGAGCAGTACTTC.